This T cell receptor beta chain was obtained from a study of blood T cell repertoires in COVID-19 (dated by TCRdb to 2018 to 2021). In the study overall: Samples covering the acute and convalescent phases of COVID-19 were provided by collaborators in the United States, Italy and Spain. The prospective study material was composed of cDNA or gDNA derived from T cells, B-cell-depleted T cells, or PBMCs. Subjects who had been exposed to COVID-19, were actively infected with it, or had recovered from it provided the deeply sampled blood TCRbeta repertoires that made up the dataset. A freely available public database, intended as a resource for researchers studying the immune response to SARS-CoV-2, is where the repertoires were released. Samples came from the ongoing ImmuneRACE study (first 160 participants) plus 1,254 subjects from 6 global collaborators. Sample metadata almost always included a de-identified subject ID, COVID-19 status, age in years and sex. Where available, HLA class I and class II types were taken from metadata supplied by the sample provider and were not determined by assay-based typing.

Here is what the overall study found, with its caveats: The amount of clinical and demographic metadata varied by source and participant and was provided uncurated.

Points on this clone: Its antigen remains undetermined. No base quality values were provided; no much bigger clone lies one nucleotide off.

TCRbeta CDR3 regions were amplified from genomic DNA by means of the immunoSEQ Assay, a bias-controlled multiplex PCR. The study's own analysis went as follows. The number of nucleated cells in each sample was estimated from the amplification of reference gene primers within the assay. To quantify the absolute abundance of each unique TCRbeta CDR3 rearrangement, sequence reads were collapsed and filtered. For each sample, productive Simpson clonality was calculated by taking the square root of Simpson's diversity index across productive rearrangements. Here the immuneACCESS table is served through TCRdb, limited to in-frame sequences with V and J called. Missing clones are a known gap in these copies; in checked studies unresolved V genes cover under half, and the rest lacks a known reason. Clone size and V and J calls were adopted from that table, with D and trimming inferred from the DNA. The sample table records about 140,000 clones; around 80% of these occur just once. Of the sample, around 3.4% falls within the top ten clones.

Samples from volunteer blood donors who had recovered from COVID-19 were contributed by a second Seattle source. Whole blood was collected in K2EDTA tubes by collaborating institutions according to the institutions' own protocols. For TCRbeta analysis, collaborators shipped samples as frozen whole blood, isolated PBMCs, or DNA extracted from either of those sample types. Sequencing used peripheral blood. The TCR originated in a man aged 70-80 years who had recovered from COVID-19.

The DNA sequence is as follows: TGTGCCAGCACGGACAACCAAGAGACCCAGTACTTC. Its protein reads: CASTDNQETQYF. The chain is encoded by TRBV12-3 or TRBV12-4 joined to TRBJ2-5; the D gene is perhaps TRBD1, from 5 matching bases. From its cysteine to its phenylalanine, the CDR3 spans 12 amino acids. Only the CDR3 portion is preserved as DNA: 36 bases, with reading frame beginning at the first base. V lost 7 bases and J lost 0 bases; the stretch between them is 6 bases long.